The present T cell receptor (beta chain) was sequenced within a study of early T cells in non-severe SARS-CoV-2 infection. Study overall: Bulk RNA taken from unsorted whole blood was sequenced, leaving chains unpaired. Overall study findings and caveats: Matching with VDJdb favored anti-spike CD8 responses (missing private and CD4 specificities).

Researchers tagged individual cDNA molecules with unique molecular identifiers. A single record per CDR3 protein comes from TCRdb applying MiXCR to the 5' RACE reads. The table includes about 64,000 distinct CDR3 sequences, 10% to 15% detected once. This clonotype came up many times. Antigen: not known. Germline lookup yields CDR1 GTSNPN and CDR2 SVGIG (reference sequence). The CDR3 length is 13 residues. V lost 1 base to trimming and J lost 0 bases, with 6 bases between them. The TCR was taken from an adult who was a healthcare worker with PCR-confirmed SARS-CoV-2 infection or an uninfected control (not recorded which). Sequencing used whole blood, obtained at baseline. This chain connects TRBV30 to TRBJ2-5; D not resolved. The CDR3 bases are TGTGCCTGGAGTGGTGGGGACCAAGAGACCCAGTACTTC. Its translation is CAWSGGDQETQYF.